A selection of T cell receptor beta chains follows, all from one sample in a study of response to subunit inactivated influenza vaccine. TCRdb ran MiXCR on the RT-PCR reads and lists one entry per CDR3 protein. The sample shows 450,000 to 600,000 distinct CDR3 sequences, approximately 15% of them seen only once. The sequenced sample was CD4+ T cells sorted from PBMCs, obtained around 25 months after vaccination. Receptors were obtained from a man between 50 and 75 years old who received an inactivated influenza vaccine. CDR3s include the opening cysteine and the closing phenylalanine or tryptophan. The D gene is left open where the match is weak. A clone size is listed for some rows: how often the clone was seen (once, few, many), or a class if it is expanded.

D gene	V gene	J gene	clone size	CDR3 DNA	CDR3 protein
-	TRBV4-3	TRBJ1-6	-	TGCGCCAGCAGCCAAGATTTGGGTTTCTATAATTCACCCCTCCACTTT	CASSQDLGFYNSPLHF
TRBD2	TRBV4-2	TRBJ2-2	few	TGTGCCAGCAGCCAGACCCGACTAGCGACCGTTACCGGGGAGCTGTTTTTT	CASSQTRLATVTGELFF
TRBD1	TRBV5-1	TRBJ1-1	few	TGCGCCAGCAGCCAAATGGACAGGGCGGGCACTGAAGCTTTCTTT	CASSQMDRAGTEAFF
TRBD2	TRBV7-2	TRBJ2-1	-	TGTGCCAGCAGCTTATGGGCTAGCGGGAGTGGAGACAATGAGCAGTTCTTC	CASSLWASGSGDNEQFF
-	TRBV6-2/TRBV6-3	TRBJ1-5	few	TGTGCCAGCGCGCCGAGTGGAAATCAGCCCCAGCATTTT	CASAPSGNQPQHF
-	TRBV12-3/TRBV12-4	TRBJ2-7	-	TGTGCCAGCAGCAAAGCCAACTCCTACGAGCAGTACTTC	CASSKANSYEQYF
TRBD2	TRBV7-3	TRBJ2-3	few	TGTGCCAGCAGCCCGGGACTAGCGGAGGCAGATACGCAGTATTTT	CASSPGLAEADTQYF
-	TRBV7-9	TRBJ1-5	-	TGTGCCAGCAGTCCCCACAGCAGCAATCAGCCCCAGCATTTT	CASSPHSSNQPQHF
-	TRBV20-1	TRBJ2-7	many	TGCAGTGCTAGACCACTGAACTACGAGCAGTACTTC	CSARPLNYEQYF
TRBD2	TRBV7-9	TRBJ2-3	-	TGTGCCAGCAGCCCGCAACTAGCGGCTAGCACAGATACGCAGTATTTT	CASSPQLAASTDTQYF
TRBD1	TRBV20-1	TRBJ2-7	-	TGCAGTGCTAGCAATCCAGGGGGCGCGTCCTACGAGCAGTACTTC	CSASNPGGASYEQYF
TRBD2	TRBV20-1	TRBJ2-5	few	TGCAGTGCCAAGAACCCTGGGACTAGCAGGGTGACCCAGTACTTC	CSAKNPGTSRVTQYF
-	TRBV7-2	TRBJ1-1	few	TGTGCCAGCAGCTCCCCGTTAGGGGAAGCTTTCTTT	CASSSPLGEAFF
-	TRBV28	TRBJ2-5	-	TGTGCCAGCAGGCCTACAGGGTTTGGGGAGACCCAGTACTTC	CASRPTGFGETQYF
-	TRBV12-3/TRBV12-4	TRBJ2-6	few	TGTGCCAGCAGAGAAGAGGGGATATGGGCCAACGTCCTGACTTTC	CASREEGIWANVLTF
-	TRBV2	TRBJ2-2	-	TGTGCCAGCAGTTCAGAACAGCCCGGGGAGCTGTTTTTT	CASSSEQPGELFF
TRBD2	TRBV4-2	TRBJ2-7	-	TGTGCCAGCAGCCAAGACCCCCGGACTAGCGGGGTCAGCTCCTACGAGCAGTACTTC	CASSQDPRTSGVSSYEQYF
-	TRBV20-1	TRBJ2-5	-	TGCAGAACGGGGGTTCAAGAGACCCAGTACTTC	CRTGVQETQYF
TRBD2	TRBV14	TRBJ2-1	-	TGTGCCAGCAGCCGAAGCGGGAGGGCCGAGTATCGGCAGTTCTTC	CASSRSGRAEYRQFF
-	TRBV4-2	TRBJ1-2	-	TGTGCCAGCAGCCAAGGGGTGGGCCGGACTAATTATGGCTACACCTTC	CASSQGVGRTNYGYTF
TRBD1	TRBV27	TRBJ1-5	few	TGTGCCAGCAGTCCCAGGGGGGCGAGCAATCAGCCCCAGCATTTT	CASSPRGASNQPQHF
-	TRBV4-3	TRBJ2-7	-	TGCGCCAGCAGTATCTTGAGGGGGGACGAGCAGTACTTC	CASSILRGDEQYF
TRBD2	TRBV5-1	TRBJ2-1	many	TGCGCCAGCAGCTTAGGACTAGCGGGCTATGAGCAGTTCTTC	CASSLGLAGYEQFF
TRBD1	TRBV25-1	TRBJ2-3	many	TGTGCCAGCAGTAGAGGGGGCGCAGATACGCAGTATTTT	CASSRGGADTQYF
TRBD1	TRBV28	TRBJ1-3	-	TGTGCCAGCAATGACGGACAGGGCAGAAACACCATATATTTT	CASNDGQGRNTIYF
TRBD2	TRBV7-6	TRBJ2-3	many	TGTGCCAGCAGCTTAGAGGATTTAGGGACTAGTATAGTACCACACACAGATACGCAGTATTTT	CASSLEDLGTSIVPHTDTQYF
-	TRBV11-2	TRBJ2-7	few	TGTGCCAGCAGCTTAGCGTTTATAGATCAGCAGTACTTC	CASSLAFIDQQYF
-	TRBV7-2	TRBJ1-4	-	TGTGCCAGCAGCTTAGCGATAGATAATGAAAAACTGTTTTTT	CASSLAIDNEKLFF
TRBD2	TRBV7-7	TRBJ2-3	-	TGTGCCAGCAGCATGGGGACTAGCGGGGGCACAGATACGCAGTATTTT	CASSMGTSGGTDTQYF
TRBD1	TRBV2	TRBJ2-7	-	TGTGCCAGCAGTAGGCGGACAGGGGGCCTCGAGCAGTACTTC	CASSRRTGGLEQYF
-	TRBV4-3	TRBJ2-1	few	TGCGCCAGCAGCCAAGATTATTACTTCTACAATGAGCAGTTCTTC	CASSQDYYFYNEQFF
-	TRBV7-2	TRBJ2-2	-	TGTGCCAGCAGCATAGAAAGGGACGGGGAGCTGTTTTTT	CASSIERDGELFF
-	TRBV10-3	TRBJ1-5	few	TGTGCCATCGGCCTGGGGGACCAGCCCCAGCATTTT	CAIGLGDQPQHF
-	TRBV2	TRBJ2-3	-	TGTGCCAGCAGCCTGGGGGGGACAACCACAGATACGCAGTATTTT	CASSLGGTTTDTQYF
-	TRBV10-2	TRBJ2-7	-	TGCGCCAGCAGTGCGGACCTAAACGCGGAGCAGTACTTC	CASSADLNAEQYF
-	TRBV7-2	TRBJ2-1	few	TGTGCCAGCAACCTCGGAGCCCTTGATGAGCAGTTCTTC	CASNLGALDEQFF
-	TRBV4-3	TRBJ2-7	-	TGCGCCAGCAGCAAATACTATGGGCTAGGGACCTACGAGCAGTACTTC	CASSKYYGLGTYEQYF
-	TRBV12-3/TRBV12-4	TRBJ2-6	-	TGTGCCAGCAGTTCTATACCTGGGGCCAACGTCCTGACTTTC	CASSSIPGANVLTF
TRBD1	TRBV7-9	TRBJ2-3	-	TGTGCCAGCAGCTTTGGACAGGGGGCAGGAGATACGCAGTATTTT	CASSFGQGAGDTQYF
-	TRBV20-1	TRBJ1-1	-	TGCAGTGCTAGAGGAGATAAAGGTGTCACTGAAGCTTTCTTT	CSARGDKGVTEAFF
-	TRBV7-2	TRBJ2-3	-	TGTGCCAGCAGCTTAGAGCGAGTCACAGATACGCAGTATTTT	CASSLERVTDTQYF
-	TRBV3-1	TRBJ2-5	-	TGTGCCAGCACCTTATACCGGGCAGGAGAAGAGACCCAGTACTTC	CASTLYRAGEETQYF
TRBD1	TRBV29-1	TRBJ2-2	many	TGCAGCGTTGAGGCCGGGACAGGGGCGAACACCGGGGAGCTGTTTTTT	CSVEAGTGANTGELFF
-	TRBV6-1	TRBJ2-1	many	TGTGCCAGCAGTACCCGGCGCAGGGGTCAACCCTTTGACCAGTTCTTC	CASSTRRRGQPFDQFF
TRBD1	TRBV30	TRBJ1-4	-	TGTGCCTGGAGTGGGCAGGGGGAAGAAAAACTGTTTTTT	CAWSGQGEEKLFF
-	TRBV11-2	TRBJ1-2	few	TGTGCCAGCAGCTTAGTTTGGGAGTATGGCTACACCTTC	CASSLVWEYGYTF
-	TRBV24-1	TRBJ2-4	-	TGTGCCACCAGTGCCGGGGGGCGGAACATTCAGTACTTC	CATSAGGRNIQYF
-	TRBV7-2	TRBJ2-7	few	TGTGCCAGCAGCTTGACGGAAAAGACCTCCTACGAGCAGTACTTC	CASSLTEKTSYEQYF
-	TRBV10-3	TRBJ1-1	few	TGTGCCATCAGTGAGTCCGACGGGCCCACTGAAGCTTTCTTT	CAISESDGPTEAFF
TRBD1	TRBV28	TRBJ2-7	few	TGTGCCAGCAGGACAGGGATCTACGAGCAGTACTTC	CASRTGIYEQYF
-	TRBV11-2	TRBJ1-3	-	TGTGCCAGCAGCCCCGGGATTGGAAACACCATATATTTT	CASSPGIGNTIYF
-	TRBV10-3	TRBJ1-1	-	TGTGCCATCAGTGAGTCTTGGTACAGGGTGAACACTGAAGCTTTCTTT	CAISESWYRVNTEAFF
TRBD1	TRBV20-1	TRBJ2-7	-	TGCAGTGCTGCGGAGGCACAGGGGGTATTTACCTACGAGCAGTACTTC	CSAAEAQGVFTYEQYF
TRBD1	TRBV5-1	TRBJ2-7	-	TGCGCCAGCAGCTTGGCAATGGGACAGGGCTACGAGCAGTACTTC	CASSLAMGQGYEQYF
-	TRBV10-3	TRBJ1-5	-	TGTGCCATCAGGGGGACGGATCGTAATCAGCCCCAGCATTTT	CAIRGTDRNQPQHF
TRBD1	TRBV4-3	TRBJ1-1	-	TGCGCCAGCAGCCAAAAGGGGCAGGGGGAAACTGAAGCTTTCTTT	CASSQKGQGETEAFF
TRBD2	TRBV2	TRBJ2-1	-	TGTGCCAGCCGAAAGACTAGCGGGATTGGCAATGAGCAGTTCTTC	CASRKTSGIGNEQFF
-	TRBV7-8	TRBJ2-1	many	TGTGCCAGCAGCTTACTTATGGGCAATGAGCAGTTCTTC	CASSLLMGNEQFF
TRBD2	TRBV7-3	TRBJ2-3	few	TGTGCCAGCAGCCGTGGACTAGCGGGAGATACGCAGTATTTT	CASSRGLAGDTQYF
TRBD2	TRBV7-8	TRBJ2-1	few	TGTGCCAGCAGCTTTCCCGGGACTAGCGGGCTAACTGAGCAGTTCTTC	CASSFPGTSGLTEQFF